This paragraph reports one T cell receptor beta chain. Its cognate antigen is unknown. These data are taken from a study of Graves' ophthalmopathy and Graves' hyperthyroidism. The overall study: Peripheral blood was gathered at first diagnosis, ahead of any treatment whatsoever.

Germline V gene sequence: CDR1 MNHNY, CDR2 SVGAGI (reference sequence). The trim removed 4 bases at V and 5 bases at J, leaving 10 bases unmatched. This CDR3 region has 15 residues. Study-wide points: Distinction of ophthalmopathy from stable hyperthyroidism by a 13-signature model reached about 87% sensitivity and 81.08% specificity.

RNA served as the template for amplifying TCR beta CDR3 regions. Second-round multiplex PCR came after a first-round RT-PCR that employed HTBI primers. Each CDR3 protein gets one entry after TCRdb re-called the multiplex PCR reads with MiXCR. The profile covers some 240,000 distinct CDR3 sequences, with around 50% appearing a single time and less than 50% taken by the ten largest. The evidence that diagnosis relied on was clinical symptoms, serum thyroxine, TRAb, thyroid ultrasound and orbital computed tomography. This sequence originates from an adult man with Graves' ophthalmopathy. Material: peripheral blood. The V call is TRBV6-6, the J call TRBJ2-5; 7 positions match TRBD1. This CDR3 reads CASSLPEGAGETQYF. The CDR3, as DNA: TGTGCCAGCAGTTTACCCGAGGGGGCCGGCGAGACCCAGTACTTC.